Listed below are T cell receptor beta chains from one sample, sequenced in a study of PD-1 blockade in classical Hodgkin lymphoma. Sequencing used immunoSEQ multiplex PCR; TCRdb keeps in-frame clones, though not all of them. This table holds approximately 20,000 clones, around 90% found once. Sequencing was performed on CD8+ T cells from blood, taken before the fourth cycle of nivolumab. Source of these receptors: a human donor with classical Hodgkin lymphoma. Both conserved end residues are part of each CDR3. D genes are given only for firm matches. Size is omitted from some rows. Given values are once, few, many or a class for expanded clones.

cdr3_nt cdr3_aa j_call d_call v_call clone_size
TGCGCCAGCAGCACTTATCCCCGGGACAGGGCCTCCTACGAGCAGTACTTC CASSTYPRDRASYEQYF TRBJ2-7 TRBD1 TRBV5-1 -
TGTGCCAGCAGCTTTTTTGGGGATAATGAAAAACTGTTTTTT CASSFFGDNEKLFF TRBJ1-4 - TRBV5-8 -
TGTGCCAGCAGTGAGGAGGCAGAGGGCAGGGGGCAGGGCTACACCTTC CASSEEAEGRGQGYTF TRBJ1-2 TRBD1 TRBV2 -
TGTGCCAGCAGTGCTCCATACCGGGACAGTTCCTACGAGCAGTACTTC CASSAPYRDSSYEQYF TRBJ2-7 TRBD1 TRBV25-1 -
TGTGCCATCTTCAGGACTAGCGGGAGGACAGGGAACACCGGGGAGCTGTTTTTT CAIFRTSGRTGNTGELFF TRBJ2-2 TRBD2 TRBV10-3 -
TGTGCCAGCAGCCCACAGGGGGCAGTTTATGGCTACACCTTC CASSPQGAVYGYTF TRBJ1-2 TRBD1 TRBV6-6 -
TGTGCCAGCAGCTTCAACGGGATCTATGGCTACACCTTC CASSFNGIYGYTF TRBJ1-2 - TRBV11-1 -
TGTGCCAGGACGGGCCCCCGGCGGGGAGAGCAGTACTTC CARTGPRRGEQYF TRBJ2-7 - TRBV2 few
TGTGCCAGCAGTTCGCCGGGACCGGCCCCCCTCTATGGCTACACCTTC CASSSPGPAPLYGYTF TRBJ1-2 - TRBV27 -
TGTGCCAGCAGTATTACCTGGGACAGGGGTAGGCAGCCCCAGCATTTT CASSITWDRGRQPQHF TRBJ1-5 TRBD1 TRBV27 -
TGTGCCAGCAGTTTATTACTAGCGGGAACAGATACGCAGTATTTT CASSLLLAGTDTQYF TRBJ2-3 TRBD2 TRBV28 -
TGTGCCAGCAGCGGGGACAGGGGATCTGGCACTGAAGCTTTCTTT CASSGDRGSGTEAFF TRBJ1-1 TRBD1 TRBV9 few
TGTGCCAGCAGTCCCCCCTCCTCCGGAAATGAGCAGTTCTTC CASSPPSSGNEQFF TRBJ2-1 - TRBV7-6 -
TGTGCCAGCAGTTTATCGGGGGGACTAGCGGGCCGGACCCCCTACGAGCAGTACTTC CASSLSGGLAGRTPYEQYF TRBJ2-7 TRBD2 TRBV27 -
TGTGCCAGCGGGGATTCACCCCTCCACTTT CASGDSPLHF TRBJ1-6 - TRBV6-1 -
TGTGCCAGCAGCTTAGGACGGATCTACGAGCAGTACTTC CASSLGRIYEQYF TRBJ2-7 - TRBV7-8 -
TGTGCCAGTAGCCCGAGTGGCACTGAAGCTTTCTTT CASSPSGTEAFF TRBJ1-1 - TRBV19 -
TGTGCCTGGAGTTTAGGAAGGACAGCCAGTACCTTC CAWSLGRTASTF TRBJ1-2 - TRBV30 few
TGTGCCAGCAGTGAAGCAACAGTTAACACTGAAGCTTTCTTT CASSEATVNTEAFF TRBJ1-1 - TRBV6-1 -
TGTGCCAGCAGCCTAGGGACGGGCATCGAGCAGTACTTC CASSLGTGIEQYF TRBJ2-7 - TRBV27 few
TGTGCCAGCAGCCCAGAACCGGGACAGGGGAATGAAAAACTGTTTTTT CASSPEPGQGNEKLFF TRBJ1-4 TRBD1 TRBV5-4 -
TGTGCCAGCAGTGAAGTGGTAGGGTGGACTGAAGCTTTCTTT CASSEVVGWTEAFF TRBJ1-1 - TRBV6-1 -
TGCGCCAGCAGCCAAGCCGGGGAAAACACTGAAGCTTTCTTT CASSQAGENTEAFF TRBJ1-1 - TRBV4-1 -
TGTGCCAGCAGGATAGGGGCGGCCGGGGAGCAGTGCTTC CASRIGAAGEQCF TRBJ2-7 - TRBV6-1 -
TGTGCCAGCAGTTTAACTCAGAGGAACACTGAAGCTTTCTTT CASSLTQRNTEAFF TRBJ1-1 - TRBV28 once
TGTGCCAGCAGCTTCGGGACGGAAGCTTTCTTT CASSFGTEAFF TRBJ1-1 - TRBV5-6 -
TGTGTCAGCAGCTCTATACTGGGGGAATACACTGAAGCTTTCTTT CVSSSILGEYTEAFF TRBJ1-1 - TRBV11-2 -
TGTGCCAGCAGCAGTCGACAGGGTTTACGCTCCTACGAGCAGTACTTC CASSSRQGLRSYEQYF TRBJ2-7 TRBD1 TRBV27 -
TGTGCCAGCAGCAATTCTTGCACTGAAGCTTTCTTT CASSNSCTEAFF TRBJ1-1 - TRBV21-1 few
TGTGCCAGCAGTTTCAAGGGGACCGGCGAGCAGTACTTC CASSFKGTGEQYF TRBJ2-7 - TRBV27 few
TGTGCCAGCAGCTTGGGAGGCTACGAGCAGTACTTC CASSLGGYEQYF TRBJ2-7 - TRBV5-6 -
TGTGCCATCAGTCCAAGGACAGGGGGATACGAGCAGTACTTC CAISPRTGGYEQYF TRBJ2-7 TRBD1 TRBV10-3 -
TGTGCCTGGAGTAAGGGACGTCTAGGCTACACCTTC CAWSKGRLGYTF TRBJ1-2 - TRBV30 -
TGTGCCAGCAGTTTGGTTTCCTCCGGGACTAACTACCCACCTTCGAACACCGGGGAGCTGTTTTTT CASSLVSSGTNYPPSNTGELFF TRBJ2-2 TRBD2 TRBV27 -
TGTGCCAGCAGACCATACGGGGACCTCTACGAGCAGTACTTC CASRPYGDLYEQYF TRBJ2-7 - TRBV6-6 -
TGTGCCAGCGACGGGGGTCCGGGGCAGTACTTC CASDGGPGQYF TRBJ2-7 - TRBV21-1 -
TGCGCCAGCAGCGCCCGGGACAGTGGCACCTACGAGCAGTACTTC CASSARDSGTYEQYF TRBJ2-7 TRBD1 TRBV4-1 -
TGTGCCAGCAGCTCGACTAGCGAACCCTTTTTATCCGATACGCAGTATTTT CASSSTSEPFLSDTQYF TRBJ2-3 TRBD2 TRBV7-9 -
TGTGCCAGCAGCCCCCAAGGCTTTCAGCCCCAGCATTTT CASSPQGFQPQHF TRBJ1-5 - TRBV6-5 -
TGTGCCTGTTTCGTCCGCTTGGGGGAATCGGCCAAAAACATTCAGTACTTC CACFVRLGESAKNIQYF TRBJ2-4 - TRBV30 -
TGTGCCAGCAGTGAATGGACTGCGGGAGTAGAGACCCAGTACTTC CASSEWTAGVETQYF TRBJ2-5 TRBD2 TRBV2 -
TGTGCCAGCAGCTTAGCCTGGACAGGGTCTGAAGCTTTCTTT CASSLAWTGSEAFF TRBJ1-1 TRBD1 TRBV7-2 -
TGTGCCAGTAGTACGAGGAGTACCTACGAGCAGTACTTC CASSTRSTYEQYF TRBJ2-7 - TRBV19 few
TGCAGCGTTGTTATATTTCGGACTAGCGGGAGGTCAGAGTTCTTC CSVVIFRTSGRSEFF TRBJ2-1 TRBD2 TRBV29-1 few
TGTGCCAGTGCTATTGGGCGGACCTACGAGCAGTACTTC CASAIGRTYEQYF TRBJ2-7 - TRBV2 -
TGTGCCAGCAGTTACTCCCCAGAGGCGGGAGAGACCCAGTACTTC CASSYSPEAGETQYF TRBJ2-5 - TRBV6-5 -
TGCAGCGTCCCGGAAGGAGGGGAGCAGTTCTTC CSVPEGGEQFF TRBJ2-1 - TRBV29-1 -
TGTGCCAGCAGTCCCAGGGGTAGCTCCTACAATGAGCAGTTCTTC CASSPRGSSYNEQFF TRBJ2-1 - TRBV27 -
TGCGCCAGCAGCTTAGCGGGAGCGTATGATGAGCAGTTCTTC CASSLAGAYDEQFF TRBJ2-1 TRBD2 TRBV5-1 -
TGTGCCAGCAGTTTACCGGGACAGGGGCGGTATGGCTACACCTTC CASSLPGQGRYGYTF TRBJ1-2 TRBD1 TRBV28 once
TGTGCCAGCAGTTTATACGGGGCCTACGAGCAGTACTTC CASSLYGAYEQYF TRBJ2-7 - TRBV28 -